This TCR beta chain was identified during a study of vaccination and CD4 T cells after COVID-19. Sequencing of the DNA from cultured CD4+ T cells was carried out with the Oncomine TCR Beta short-read assay. TCRdb recomputed calls from the PCR reads with MiXCR, one row per CDR3 protein. The data contain approximately 13,000 distinct CDR3 sequences, less than 30% of them singletons. This clonotype occurred a few times. What it recognizes is unknown. The ends were cut back, 5 bases at V and 5 bases at J, with 12 bases in the middle. This CDR3 contains 13 residues. This sample's treatment: 10-day PBMC culture with coronavirus spike peptide pools or control peptides (ViraFEST assay).

The chain carries TRBV12-3 or TRBV12-4 and TRBJ1-1; D remains ambiguous. The sample here was CD4+ T cells from blood, cultured in vitro, taken before SARS-CoV-2 vaccination. The clonotype originates from a human donor who received a COVID-19 vaccine. CDR3 DNA: TGTGCCAGCAGTGAGGTCAGTTCGACTGAAGCTTTCTTT. It encodes CASSEVSSTEAFF.